The rows below give T cell receptor beta chains drawn from one sample of a study of cytomegalovirus exposure and HLA in healthy donors. Using immunoSEQ multiplex PCR, the repertoire was profiled, and TCRdb retains in-frame clones only, with some absent. Of approximately 170,000 clones detected, about 85% appear once; the ten largest clones hold 1%. The sequenced material came from PBMCs. The receptors come from a boy between 2 and 10 years old in good health and CMV-seronegative. Each CDR3 is given with its conserved first and last residue. Each record gives: clone size, J gene, V gene, D gene, CDR3 DNA, CDR3 protein. A D gene is named only where the DNA matches it firmly. Clone size is not always given. Where it is, it says once, few, many or a class for expanded clones.

>NA|TRBJ1-4|TRBV6-1|NA
TGTGCCAGCAGTGAAGTATCGCCGCCCCAGGAAAAACTGTTTTTT
CASSEVSPPQEKLFF
>once|TRBJ2-3|TRBV10-1|TRBD1
TGCGCCAGCAGTGAGCACCGGGACAGGGGCACAGATACGCAGTATTTT
CASSEHRDRGTDTQYF
>NA|TRBJ2-1|TRBV7-9|NA
TGTTCCAGCAGCGGATCCACACAGGGAAGCTCCTACAATGAGCAGTTCTTC
CSSSGSTQGSSYNEQFF
>NA|TRBJ2-2|TRBV6-1|TRBD2
TGTGCCAGCAGTGTACTAGCGGGGGGCCGACGATTGAACACCGGGGAGCTGTTTTTT
CASSVLAGGRRLNTGELFF
>once|TRBJ2-1|TRBV18|NA
TGTGCCAGCTCACCTACACCCGACAATGAGCAGTTCTTC
CASSPTPDNEQFF
>NA|TRBJ1-1|TRBV10-3|NA
TGTGCCATCAGTGACGCAGGGAACACTGAAGCTTTCTTT
CAISDAGNTEAFF
>NA|TRBJ2-1|TRBV20-1|NA
TGCAGTGCTAGGTTCATCAATGAGCAGTTCTTC
CSARFINEQFF
>few|TRBJ2-7|TRBV7-2|NA
TGTGCCAGCAGCTCCATTCATCACGAGCAGTACTTC
CASSSIHHEQYF
>NA|TRBJ2-1|TRBV5-1|TRBD2
TGCGCCAGCAGCGCAGGACTAGCGGGAGAGTATGAGCAGTTCTTC
CASSAGLAGEYEQFF
>NA|TRBJ2-5|TRBV29-1|NA
TGCAGCGGACAGGACAGTCTAGCAACCCAGTACTTC
CSGQDSLATQYF
>NA|TRBJ1-1|TRBV6-6|TRBD1
TGTGCCAGCAGTTACCGCGGACAGGGCGTTGAAGCTTTCTTT
CASSYRGQGVEAFF
>NA|TRBJ1-6|TRBV11-2|NA
TGTGCCAGCAGCTCAACAGGCACCTCACCCCTCCACTTT
CASSSTGTSPLHF
>NA|TRBJ1-1|TRBV9|NA
TGTGCCAGCAGGCAAATGAGGGGAGGCACAGCCAACACTGAAGCTTTCTTT
CASRQMRGGTANTEAFF
>NA|TRBJ1-2|TRBV5-6|NA
TGTGCCAGCAGCCTGCTAAGGGGTTCGGGCTATGGCTACACCTTC
CASSLLRGSGYGYTF
>NA|TRBJ2-1|TRBV7-8|TRBD2
TGTGCCAGCAGCTTAGTGGAGGGAGGGCGCCATGAGCAGTTCTTC
CASSLVEGGRHEQFF
>once|TRBJ1-2|TRBV6-1|TRBD1
TGTGCCGGCGGACAGGGTGGCTACACCTTC
CAGGQGGYTF
>NA|TRBJ2-1|TRBV7-9|NA
TGTGCCAGCAGCTTAGCCCGCGGGGAATACAATGAGCAGTTCTTC
CASSLARGEYNEQFF
>NA|TRBJ2-1|TRBV19|NA
TGTGCCAGTAGTATCGTTTTACTAGCTTCCAATGAGCAGTTCTTC
CASSIVLLASNEQFF
>NA|TRBJ2-1|TRBV11-2|NA
TGTGCCAGCAGCTTAGGGTCGTTTTGGAGGGGGGGGGATGAGCAGTTCTTC
CASSLGSFWRGGDEQFF
>NA|TRBJ1-3|TRBV6-1|NA
TGTGCCAGCAGTGGCCAGAACCTGTTCAACACCATATATTTT
CASSGQNLFNTIYF
>NA|TRBJ2-1|TRBV10-3|NA
TGTGCCATCAGACCAGACAGAGCCAACAATGAGCAGTTCTTC
CAIRPDRANNEQFF
>once|TRBJ1-3|TRBV5-1|NA
TGCGCCAGCACCCAGGGTTCCTCTGGAAACACCATATATTTT
CASTQGSSGNTIYF
>NA|TRBJ1-1|TRBV6-1|NA
TGTGCCAGCAGAGCGGATCTGAACACTGAAGCTTTCTTT
CASRADLNTEAFF
>NA|TRBJ1-1|TRBV10-2|NA
TGCGCCAGCAGTGAGACGGCGGGGACTGAAGCTTTCTTT
CASSETAGTEAFF
>NA|TRBJ1-1|TRBV5-6|NA
TGTGCCAGCAGCCCTGGACGCGGAGGGTCTGTAGGAACTGAAGCTTTCTTT
CASSPGRGGSVGTEAFF
>NA|TRBJ2-7|TRBV2|TRBD1
TGTGCCAGCAGTACGGACAGGGGACAGGGGCAGTACTTC
CASSTDRGQGQYF
>few|TRBJ1-5|TRBV7-6|TRBD1
TGTGCCAGCAGCTTAGTACAGGGGAGCAATCAGCCCCAGCATTTT
CASSLVQGSNQPQHF
>NA|TRBJ2-1|TRBV2|NA
TGTGCCAGCAGTGAGTCAGGGTCTCCCTACAATGAGCAGTTCTTC
CASSESGSPYNEQFF
>few|TRBJ2-5|TRBV13|TRBD2
TGTGCCAGCAGCCTAAAGCGGGGCGGATTCAGTCAAGAGACCCAGTACTTC
CASSLKRGGFSQETQYF
>NA|TRBJ2-1|TRBV5-1|TRBD2
TGCGCCAGCAGCTTGCCTACCGGGACTAGCGGGGGGGATGAGCAGTTCTTC
CASSLPTGTSGGDEQFF
>NA|TRBJ2-7|TRBV14|NA
TGTGCCAGCAGCCAACTCCAGAGGAATGCTGGCGAGCAGTACTTC
CASSQLQRNAGEQYF
>NA|TRBJ1-5|TRBV6-5|TRBD1
TGTGCCAGCAGTCCCAGGGGGAGAAGAGTCGCGCCCCAGCATTTT
CASSPRGRRVAPQHF
>NA|TRBJ2-7|TRBV19|NA
TGTGCCAGTAGTCCTTCCGGGACCCCCCGCGGGGGCGGATCCTACGAGCAGTACTTC
CASSPSGTPRGGGSYEQYF
>NA|TRBJ1-5|TRBV27|NA
TGTGCCAGCAGTTTAGCGGGCAGGTTTACGCCCCAGCATTTT
CASSLAGRFTPQHF
>NA|TRBJ2-2|TRBV11-3|NA
TGTGCCAGCCAAGAATGGGGGGGCGTCACCGGGGAGCTGTTTTTT
CASQEWGGVTGELFF
>NA|TRBJ2-2|TRBV10-3|NA
TGTGCCATCAGTGCACAGGACACCGGGGAGCTGTTTTTT
CAISAQDTGELFF
>NA|TRBJ1-1|TRBV6-5|TRBD1
TGTGCCAGCAGTCTAACAGGGGGGACTGAAGCTTTCTTT
CASSLTGGTEAFF
>NA|TRBJ1-1|TRBV27|NA
TGTGCCAGCACCCTAAGACCCGGGGATATGAACACTGAAGCTTTCTTT
CASTLRPGDMNTEAFF
>NA|TRBJ1-2|TRBV2|NA
TGTGCCAGCAGTGAGCAGGCACGTGGCTACACCTTC
CASSEQARGYTF